This is a list of T cell receptor beta chains from one sample in a study of shared clonotypes between healthy human individuals. The method was immunoSEQ multiplex PCR; TCRdb's version includes in-frame clones alone and lacks a portion of them. Here the sample spans about 87,000 clones, approximately 44% being singletons. The source material was PBMCs. The receptors come from a middle-aged woman in good health. Some clones in this sample may be carry-over from other donors' samples. CDR3s include the opening cysteine and the closing phenylalanine or tryptophan. The D gene is left open where the match is weak. Clone size appears in some rows only: once, few, many, or a class for an expanded clone.

V: TRBV28; J: TRBJ2-6; D: TRBD1; size: once; DNA: TGTGCCAGCAGTCGGACCAGGGGGTCTGGGGCCAACGTCCTGACTTTC; CDR3: CASSRTRGSGANVLTF
V: TRBV4-1; J: TRBJ2-7; D: -; size: few; DNA: TGCGCCAGCAGCCATTCAGGGTTCGACGAGCAGTACTTC; CDR3: CASSHSGFDEQYF
V: TRBV7-9; J: TRBJ2-6; D: TRBD2; size: -; DNA: TGTGCCAGCAGCCCAGGAGTAGCGGGGCCCTCTGGGGCCAACGTCCTGACTTTC; CDR3: CASSPGVAGPSGANVLTF
V: TRBV7-9; J: TRBJ1-2; D: -; size: -; DNA: TGTGCCAGCAGCTGGGGACAAAACTATGGCTACACCTTC; CDR3: CASSWGQNYGYTF
V: TRBV25-1; J: TRBJ2-2; D: -; size: many; DNA: TGTGCCAGCAGTGATATTAGCTGGGGCACCGGGGAGCTGTTTTTT; CDR3: CASSDISWGTGELFF
V: TRBV6-1; J: TRBJ2-5; D: -; size: -; DNA: TGTGCCAGCAGGGCCTACCGGGACACAACGGGGGAGCAGTACTTC; CDR3: CASRAYRDTTGEQYF
V: TRBV5-1; J: TRBJ2-5; D: TRBD2; size: many; DNA: TGCGCCAGCAGCTTGTTGGGTGGGAGGGAGCAGTACTTC; CDR3: CASSLLGGREQYF
V: TRBV9; J: TRBJ2-5; D: -; size: -; DNA: TGTGCCAGCAGCGTAGGGGTCGCAGGGGGGGAAGAGACCCAGTACTTC; CDR3: CASSVGVAGGEETQYF
V: TRBV29-1; J: TRBJ1-2; D: TRBD1; size: once; DNA: TGCAGCGTCCCCGGGACAGGGGGCTATGGCTACACCTTC; CDR3: CSVPGTGGYGYTF
V: TRBV9; J: TRBJ2-5; D: -; size: -; DNA: TGTGCCAGCAGATCCCTTTCTGGAGGAGAGACCCAGTACTTC; CDR3: CASRSLSGGETQYF
V: TRBV7-2; J: TRBJ2-3; D: TRBD2; size: many; DNA: TGTGCCAGCAGCCTACTAGCGTCCGATACGCAGTATTTT; CDR3: CASSLLASDTQYF
V: TRBV29-1; J: TRBJ2-1; D: TRBD1; size: -; DNA: TGCAGCGTTGAGGGGACAGGGGGTTACGATGAGCAGTTCTTC; CDR3: CSVEGTGGYDEQFF
V: TRBV6-6; J: TRBJ1-2; D: -; size: -; DNA: TGTGCCAGCAGTGAGGTTTGGGGAAACTATGGCTGCACCTTC; CDR3: CASSEVWGNYGCTF
V: TRBV30; J: TRBJ2-5; D: -; size: few; DNA: TGTGCCTGGAGCGGGACTCGAGGGGAGACCCAGTACTTC; CDR3: CAWSGTRGETQYF
V: TRBV2; J: TRBJ2-7; D: TRBD2; size: few; DNA: TGTGCCAGCAGTGGAATGGGGACTACCTCCTACGAGCAGTACTTC; CDR3: CASSGMGTTSYEQYF
V: TRBV19; J: TRBJ2-6; D: -; size: -; DNA: TGTGCCAGTAGTATCCCCCAGGGCGCATCCGGGGCCAACGTCCTGACTTTC; CDR3: CASSIPQGASGANVLTF
V: TRBV5-1; J: TRBJ1-3; D: -; size: -; DNA: TGCGCCAGCAGCTTAGAGGGATCTGGAAACACCATATATTTT; CDR3: CASSLEGSGNTIYF
V: TRBV29-1; J: TRBJ2-3; D: -; size: few; DNA: TGCAGCGTTGTCCAGGGACGCACAGATACGCAGTATTTT; CDR3: CSVVQGRTDTQYF
V: TRBV5-1; J: TRBJ2-5; D: -; size: few; DNA: TGCGCCAGCAGCTTGGGGACAAGCCAAGAGACCCAGTACTTC; CDR3: CASSLGTSQETQYF
V: TRBV4-1; J: TRBJ2-7; D: -; size: -; DNA: TGCGCCAGCAGCCTTGGACAGACAACAACCTACGAGCAGTACTTC; CDR3: CASSLGQTTTYEQYF
V: TRBV19; J: TRBJ2-7; D: TRBD1; size: many; DNA: TGTGCCAGTAGACCCGGGACAGGGGAAGGGTCCTACGAGCAGTACTTC; CDR3: CASRPGTGEGSYEQYF
V: TRBV7-9; J: TRBJ1-6; D: -; size: many; DNA: TGTGCCAGCAGCACGATGAATTCACCCCTCCACTTT; CDR3: CASSTMNSPLHF